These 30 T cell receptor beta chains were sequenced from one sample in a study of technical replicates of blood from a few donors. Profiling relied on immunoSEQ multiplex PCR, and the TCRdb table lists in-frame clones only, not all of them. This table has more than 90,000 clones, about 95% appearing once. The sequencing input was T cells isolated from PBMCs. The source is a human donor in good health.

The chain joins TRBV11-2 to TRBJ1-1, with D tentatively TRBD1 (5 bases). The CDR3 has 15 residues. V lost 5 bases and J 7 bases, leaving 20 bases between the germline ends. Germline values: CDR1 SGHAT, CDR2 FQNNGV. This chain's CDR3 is CASSTWEGATGEAFF. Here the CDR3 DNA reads TGTGCCAGCAGCACATGGGAAGGGGCGACGGGTGAAGCTTTCTTT.

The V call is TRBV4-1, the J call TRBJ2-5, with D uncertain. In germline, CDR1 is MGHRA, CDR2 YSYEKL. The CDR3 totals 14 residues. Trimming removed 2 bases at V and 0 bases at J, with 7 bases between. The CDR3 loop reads CASSQNINQETQYF. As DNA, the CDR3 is TGCGCCAGCAGCCAAAATATAAACCAAGAGACCCAGTACTTC.

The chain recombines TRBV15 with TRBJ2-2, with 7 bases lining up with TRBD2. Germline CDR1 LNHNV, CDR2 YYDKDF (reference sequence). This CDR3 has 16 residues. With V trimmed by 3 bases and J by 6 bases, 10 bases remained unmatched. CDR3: CATSRTSVGGAGELFF. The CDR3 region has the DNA TGTGCCACCAGCAGGACTAGTGTTGGGGGGGCCGGGGAGCTGTTTTTT. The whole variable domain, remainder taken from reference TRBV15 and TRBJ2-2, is DAMVIQNPRYQVTQFGKPVTLSCSQTLNHNVMYWYQQKSSQAPKLLFHYYDKDFNNEADTPDNFQSRRPNTSFCFLDIRSPGLGDTAMYLCATSRTSVGGAGELFFGEGSRLTVL.

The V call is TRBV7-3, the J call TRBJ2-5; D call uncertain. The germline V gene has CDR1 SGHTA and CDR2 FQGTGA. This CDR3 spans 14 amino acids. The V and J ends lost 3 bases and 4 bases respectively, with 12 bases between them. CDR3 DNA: TGTGCCAGCAGCTTTTTTAGCTCTGGAGAGACCCAGTACTTC. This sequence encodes CASSFFSSGETQYF.

The CDR3 is CASSLTGIQPQHF. CDR3 in DNA: TGTGCCAGCAGTTTGACAGGGATTCAGCCCCAGCATTTT. This chain links TRBV28 with TRBJ1-5, with TRBD1 matching over 7 bases. V was pared by 3 bases and J by 6 bases, with 2 bases of the junction left unmatched. The CDR3 extends over 13 amino acids. Germline assignment: CDR1 MDHEN and CDR2 SYDVKM.

The CDR3 bases are TGCAGCGTTGAAGACAGGGGGCTTGGCTACACCTTC. It encodes CSVEDRGLGYTF. This chain uses TRBV29-1 with TRBJ1-2, with 8 bases fitting TRBD1. V gave up 0 bases and J gave up 7 bases; unmatched junction bases: 1. The CDR3 runs 12 residues. Looked up from germline, CDR1 is SQVTM and CDR2 is ANQGSEA.

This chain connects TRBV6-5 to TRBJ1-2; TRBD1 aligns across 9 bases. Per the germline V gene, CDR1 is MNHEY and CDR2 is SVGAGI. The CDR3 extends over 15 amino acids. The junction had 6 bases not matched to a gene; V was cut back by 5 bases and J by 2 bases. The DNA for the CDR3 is TGTGCCAGCAGTAACCCGGGACAGGGAAACTATGGCTACACCTTC. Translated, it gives CASSNPGQGNYGYTF.

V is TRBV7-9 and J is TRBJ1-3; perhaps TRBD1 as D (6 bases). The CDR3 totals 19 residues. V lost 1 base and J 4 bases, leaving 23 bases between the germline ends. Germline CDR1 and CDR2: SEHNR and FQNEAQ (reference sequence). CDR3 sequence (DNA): TGTGCCAGCAGCTTAGGACCGTTGAGGCGGGGGGCTCGAGGAAACACCATATATTTT. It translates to CASSLGPLRRGARGNTIYF.

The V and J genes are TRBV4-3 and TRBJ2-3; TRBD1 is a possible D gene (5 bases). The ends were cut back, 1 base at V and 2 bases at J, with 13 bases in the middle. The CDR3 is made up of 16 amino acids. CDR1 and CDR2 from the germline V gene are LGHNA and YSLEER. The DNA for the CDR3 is TGCGCCAGCAGCCAAGTGGGATGGGGCCCCACAGATACGCAGTATTTT. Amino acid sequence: CASSQVGWGPTDTQYF.

The CDR3 nucleotides are TGTGCCAGCAGCTTGCCGGCTAGCTTAAATGAGCAGTTCTTC. Translating gives CASSLPASLNEQFF. The rearrangement uses TRBV5-4 and TRBJ2-1; D may be TRBD2 (5 bases). The CDR3 is 14 residues long. V gave up 1 base and J gave up 7 bases, with 12 bases separating them. From germline, CDR1 is SGHNT and CDR2 YYREEE (reference sequence).

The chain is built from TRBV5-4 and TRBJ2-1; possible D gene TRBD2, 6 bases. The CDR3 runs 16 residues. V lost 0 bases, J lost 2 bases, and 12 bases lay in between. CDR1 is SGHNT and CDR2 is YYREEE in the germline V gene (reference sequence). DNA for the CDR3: TGTGCCAGCAGCTTGGGTAGCGGACGACCCTACAATGAGCAGTTCTTC. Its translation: CASSLGSGRPYNEQFF.

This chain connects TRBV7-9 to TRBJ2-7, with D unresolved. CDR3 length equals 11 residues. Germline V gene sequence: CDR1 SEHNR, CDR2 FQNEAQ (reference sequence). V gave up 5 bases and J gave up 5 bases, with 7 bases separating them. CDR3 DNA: TGTGCCAGCAGCATAGGAGACGAGCAGTACTTC. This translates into CASSIGDEQYF.

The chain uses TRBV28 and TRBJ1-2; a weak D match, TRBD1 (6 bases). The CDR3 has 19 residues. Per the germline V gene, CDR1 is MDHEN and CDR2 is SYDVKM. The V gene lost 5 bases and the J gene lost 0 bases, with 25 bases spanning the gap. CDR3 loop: CASSAPNRELFLANYGYTF. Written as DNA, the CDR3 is TGTGCCAGCAGTGCCCCAAACAGGGAGCTATTCTTAGCTAACTATGGCTACACCTTC.

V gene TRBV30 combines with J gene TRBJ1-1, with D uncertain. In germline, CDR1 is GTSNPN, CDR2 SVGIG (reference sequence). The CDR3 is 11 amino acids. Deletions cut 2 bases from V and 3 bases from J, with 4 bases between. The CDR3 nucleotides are TGTGCCTGGAGTTTCTACACTGAAGCTTTCTTT. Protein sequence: CAWSFYTEAFF.

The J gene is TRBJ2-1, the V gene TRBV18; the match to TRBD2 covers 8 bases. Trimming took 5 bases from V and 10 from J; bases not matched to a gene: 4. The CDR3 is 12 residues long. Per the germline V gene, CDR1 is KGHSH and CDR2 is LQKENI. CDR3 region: CASSGTSGEQFF. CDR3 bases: TGTGCCAGCTCAGGTACTAGCGGCGAGCAGTTCTTC. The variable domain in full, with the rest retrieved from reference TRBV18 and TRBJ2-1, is NAGVMQNPRHLVRRRGQEARLRCSPMKGHSHVYWYRQLPEEGLKFMVYLQKENIIDESGMPKERFSAEFPKEGPSILRIQQVVRGDSAAYFCASSGTSGEQFFGPGTRLTVL.

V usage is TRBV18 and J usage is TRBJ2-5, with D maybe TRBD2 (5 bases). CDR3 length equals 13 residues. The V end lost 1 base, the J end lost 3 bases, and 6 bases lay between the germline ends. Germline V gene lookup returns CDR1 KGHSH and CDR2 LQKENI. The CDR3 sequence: CASSPQGEETQYF. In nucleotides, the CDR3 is TGTGCCAGCTCACCACAGGGAGAAGAGACCCAGTACTTC. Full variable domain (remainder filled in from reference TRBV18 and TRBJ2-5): NAGVMQNPRHLVRRRGQEARLRCSPMKGHSHVYWYRQLPEEGLKFMVYLQKENIIDESGMPKERFSAEFPKEGPSILRIQQVVRGDSAAYFCASSPQGEETQYFGPGTRLLVL.

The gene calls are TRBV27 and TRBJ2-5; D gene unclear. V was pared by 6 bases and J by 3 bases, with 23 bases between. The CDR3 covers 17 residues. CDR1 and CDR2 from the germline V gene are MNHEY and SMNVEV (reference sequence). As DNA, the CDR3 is TGTGCCAGCAGCTCCTATTCTACAGTGGCAGTCGAAGAGACCCAGTACTTC. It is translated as CASSSYSTVAVEETQYF.

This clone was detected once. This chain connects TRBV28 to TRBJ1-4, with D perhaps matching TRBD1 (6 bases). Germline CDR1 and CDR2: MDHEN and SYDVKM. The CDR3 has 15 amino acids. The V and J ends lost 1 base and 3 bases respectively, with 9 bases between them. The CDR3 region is CASSLLGAANEKLFF. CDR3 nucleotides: TGTGCCAGCAGTTTATTGGGGGCGGCTAATGAAAAACTGTTTTTT. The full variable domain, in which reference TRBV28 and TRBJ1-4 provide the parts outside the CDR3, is DVKVTQSSRYLVKRTGEKVFLECVQDMDHENMFWYRQDPGLGLRLIYFSYDVKMKEKGDIPEGYSVSREKKERFSLILESASTNQTSMYLCASSLLGAANEKLFFGSGTQLSVL.

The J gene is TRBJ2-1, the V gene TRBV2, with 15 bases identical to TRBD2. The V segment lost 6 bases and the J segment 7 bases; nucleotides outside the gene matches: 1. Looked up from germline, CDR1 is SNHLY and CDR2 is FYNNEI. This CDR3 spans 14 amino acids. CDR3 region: CASSGTSGRNEQFF. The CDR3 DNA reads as TGTGCCAGCAGCGGGACTAGCGGGAGGAATGAGCAGTTCTTC.

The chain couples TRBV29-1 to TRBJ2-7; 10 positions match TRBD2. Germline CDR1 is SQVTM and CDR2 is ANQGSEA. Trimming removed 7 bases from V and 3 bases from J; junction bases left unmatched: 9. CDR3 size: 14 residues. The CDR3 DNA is TGCAGCGCACTCTTCGGGACTAGCGTCTACGAGCAGTACTTC. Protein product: CSALFGTSVYEQYF.

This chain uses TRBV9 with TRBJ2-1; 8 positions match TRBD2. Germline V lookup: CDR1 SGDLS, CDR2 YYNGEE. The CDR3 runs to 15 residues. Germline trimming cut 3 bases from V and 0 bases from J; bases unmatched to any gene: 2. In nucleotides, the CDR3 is TGTGCCAGCAGCGAGGCGGGGGGCTCCTACAATGAGCAGTTCTTC. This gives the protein CASSEAGGSYNEQFF.

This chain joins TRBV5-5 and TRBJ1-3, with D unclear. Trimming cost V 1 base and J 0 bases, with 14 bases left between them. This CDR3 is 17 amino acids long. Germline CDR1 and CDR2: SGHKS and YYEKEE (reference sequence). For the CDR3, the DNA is TGTGCCAGCAGCTTGATGGTTCACTGGAGCTCTGGAAACACCATATATTTT. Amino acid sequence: CASSLMVHWSSGNTIYF.

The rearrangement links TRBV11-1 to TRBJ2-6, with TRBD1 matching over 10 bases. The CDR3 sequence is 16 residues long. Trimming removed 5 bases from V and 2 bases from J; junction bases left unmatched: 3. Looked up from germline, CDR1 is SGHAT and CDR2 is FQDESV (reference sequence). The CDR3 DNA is TGTGCCAGCAGCCTGACAGGGGGCGCTGGGGCCAACGTCCTGACTTTC. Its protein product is CASSLTGGAGANVLTF.

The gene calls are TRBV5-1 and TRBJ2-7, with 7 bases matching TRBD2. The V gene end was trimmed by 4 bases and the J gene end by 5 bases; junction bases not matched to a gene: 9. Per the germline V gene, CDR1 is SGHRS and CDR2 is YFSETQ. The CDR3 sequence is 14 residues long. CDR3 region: CASSPGGGFNEQYF. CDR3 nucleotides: TGCGCCAGCAGCCCGGGCGGGGGATTCAACGAGCAGTACTTC.

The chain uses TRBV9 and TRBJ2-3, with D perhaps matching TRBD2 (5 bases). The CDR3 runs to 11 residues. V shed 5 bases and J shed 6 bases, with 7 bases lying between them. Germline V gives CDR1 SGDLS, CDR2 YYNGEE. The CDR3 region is CASSPGDTQYF. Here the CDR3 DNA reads TGTGCCAGCAGTCCGGGGGATACGCAGTATTTT.

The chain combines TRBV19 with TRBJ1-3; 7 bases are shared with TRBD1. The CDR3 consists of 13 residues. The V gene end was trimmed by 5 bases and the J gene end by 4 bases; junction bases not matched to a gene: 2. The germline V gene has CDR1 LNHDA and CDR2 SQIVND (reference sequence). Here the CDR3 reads CASSGDRGNTIYF. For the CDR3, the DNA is TGTGCCAGTAGTGGGGACAGAGGAAACACCATATATTTT.

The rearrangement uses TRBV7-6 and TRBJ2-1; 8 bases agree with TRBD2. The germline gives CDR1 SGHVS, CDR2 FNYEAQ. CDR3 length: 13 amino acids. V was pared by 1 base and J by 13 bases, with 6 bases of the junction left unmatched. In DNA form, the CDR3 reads TGTGCCAGCAGCTTAGAAATCGGGAGGGAACAGTTCTTC. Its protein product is CASSLEIGREQFF.

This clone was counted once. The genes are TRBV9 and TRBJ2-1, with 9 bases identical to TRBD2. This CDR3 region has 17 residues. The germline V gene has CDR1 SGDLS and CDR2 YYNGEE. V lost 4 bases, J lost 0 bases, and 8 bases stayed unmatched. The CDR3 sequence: CASSPYLSGSSYNEQFF. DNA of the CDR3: TGTGCCAGCAGCCCCTATCTTAGCGGGAGCTCCTACAATGAGCAGTTCTTC.

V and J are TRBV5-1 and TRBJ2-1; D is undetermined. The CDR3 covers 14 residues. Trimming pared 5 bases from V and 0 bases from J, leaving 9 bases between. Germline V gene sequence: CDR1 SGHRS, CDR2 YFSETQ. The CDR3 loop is CASRVLDSYNEQFF. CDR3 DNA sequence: TGCGCCAGCAGGGTTCTAGACTCCTACAATGAGCAGTTCTTC.

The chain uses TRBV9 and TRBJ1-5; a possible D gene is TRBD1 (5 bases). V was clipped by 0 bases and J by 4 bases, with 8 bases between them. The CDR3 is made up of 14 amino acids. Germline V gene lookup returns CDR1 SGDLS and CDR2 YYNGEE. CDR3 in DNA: TGTGCCAGCAGCGTAGCTGGGGGGAATCAGCCCCAGCATTTT. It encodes CASSVAGGNQPQHF.